These T cell receptor beta chains were read from a single sample in a study of beta chain features in type 1 diabetes. TCRdb's copy holds only in-frame clones and misses some; the assay was immunoSEQ multiplex PCR. The sample contains 140,000 to 150,000 clones, 40% to 60% of which appear only once. Sequencing used Tregs from blood. All receptors come from a man aged 18 to 29 in good health. CDR3s include the opening cysteine and the closing phenylalanine or tryptophan. A D gene is named only where the DNA matches it firmly. Size values are once, few and many counts, or a class for expanded clones, and some rows have none.

>-|-|TRBJ1-1|TRBV28
TGTGCCAGCAGCCTGGCTGCTCCTGAAGCTTTCTTT
CASSLAAPEAFF
>-|-|TRBJ2-6|TRBV5-1
TGCGCCAGCAGCTTGGGTAACTCTGGGGCCAACGTCCTGACTTTC
CASSLGNSGANVLTF
>TRBD1|few|TRBJ1-1|TRBV7-3
TGTGCCAGCAGCTTAACGGGGACAGGGGGCTATACTGAAGCTTTCTTT
CASSLTGTGGYTEAFF
>TRBD2|-|TRBJ2-7|TRBV5-1
TGCGCCAGCTCCCTAGGAGGCGGGAGGGGCGAGCAGTACTTC
CASSLGGGRGEQYF
>-|-|TRBJ2-1|TRBV2
TGTGCCAGCAGTGAAATCGGAGCGAGTGCGGGTGAGCAGTTCTTC
CASSEIGASAGEQFF
>TRBD2|-|TRBJ2-1|TRBV11-1
TGTGCCAGCAGCTTAGAGTTTGGGACTAGCGCGAATGGGCAGTTCTTC
CASSLEFGTSANGQFF
>-|-|TRBJ2-2|TRBV6-1
TGTGCCAGCAGTACAGGGTATCCCGGGGAGCTGTTTTTT
CASSTGYPGELFF
>-|few|TRBJ2-1|TRBV7-7
TGTGCCAGCAGCTTAGACAGGAACAATGAGCAGTTCTTC
CASSLDRNNEQFF
>TRBD1|-|TRBJ2-3|TRBV6-1
TGTGCCAGCAGTGGGGGACAGGGGGCGCAGGATACGCAGTATTTT
CASSGGQGAQDTQYF
>-|once|TRBJ2-7|TRBV6-5
TGTGCCAGCTCCACAATTACCTACGAGCAGTACTTC
CASSTITYEQYF
>-|-|TRBJ2-7|TRBV7-2
TGTGCCAGCAGCACCACCTCTAGCTACGAGCAGTACTTC
CASSTTSSYEQYF
>TRBD1|-|TRBJ2-7|TRBV10-3
TGTGCCACCCTGGACAGGGGGGGTCTCTACGAGCAGTACTTC
CATLDRGGLYEQYF
>-|-|TRBJ1-2|TRBV28
TGTGCCACCGAAGTCTCGGGGAGGGCAGGCTACACCTTC
CATEVSGRAGYTF
>-|-|TRBJ1-1|TRBV30
TGTGCCTGGAGTGGGGGCAGGGCGAAACTCACTGAAGCTTTCTTT
CAWSGGRAKLTEAFF
>-|-|TRBJ2-1|TRBV11-2
TGTGCCAGCAGAGAGCCGGGAAACAATGAGCAGTTCTTC
CASREPGNNEQFF
>TRBD1|-|TRBJ2-3|TRBV7-3
TGTGCCAGCAGCCCAAGAGGGGGCAGGGGCAATACGCAGTATTTT
CASSPRGGRGNTQYF
>-|-|TRBJ2-3|TRBV14
TGTGCCAGCCAGACAAGGTGGGGCACGCAGTATTTT
CASQTRWGTQYF
>-|few|TRBJ1-2|TRBV28
TGTGCCAGCAGTTTTGCCTGGAGCTATGGCTACACCTTC
CASSFAWSYGYTF
>-|-|TRBJ1-2|TRBV5-5
TGTGCCAGCAGCTTGGCCAGCTATGGCTACACCTTC
CASSLASYGYTF
>TRBD2|few|TRBJ2-2|TRBV30
TGTGCCGGGTTAGCGGGAGCCTTCTGGGCCGGGGAGCTGTTTTTT
CAGLAGAFWAGELFF
>TRBD1|-|TRBJ1-4|TRBV27
TGTGCCAGCAGTTGGTCAGGGGGCCGAGAAAAACTGTTTTTT
CASSWSGGREKLFF
>TRBD1|few|TRBJ1-5|TRBV29-1
TGCAGCGTGAGGGGGCTTGATAGCAATCAGCCCCAGCATTTT
CSVRGLDSNQPQHF
>TRBD1|few|TRBJ1-2|TRBV19
TGTGCCAGTAGATCCCCGGCCAGGGGGTCCTATGGCTACACCTTC
CASRSPARGSYGYTF
>-|once|TRBJ1-1|TRBV1
TGCACCAGCCTAGAGAGACGCCGGAACACTGAAGCTTTCTTT
CTSLERRRNTEAFF
>TRBD1|-|TRBJ2-4|TRBV6-5
TGTGCCAGCAGTGATCGGACAGGCGTAACGTACTTC
CASSDRTGVTYF
>-|few|TRBJ2-7|TRBV28
TGTGCCAGCATTAGTCGGGGAGTTGTTCCCTACGAGCAGTACTTC
CASISRGVVPYEQYF
>TRBD1|-|TRBJ1-1|TRBV5-4
TGTGCCAGCAGCCGGACAGGTCCGAGGATCTTT
CASSRTGPRIF
>-|-|TRBJ1-1|TRBV19
TGTGCCAGTAGTAGTACAGTGAACACTGAAGCTTTCTTT
CASSSTVNTEAFF
>TRBD2|-|TRBJ2-7|TRBV4-2
TGTGCCAGCAGCCCTTTCGACACTAGCGGGGATCGCGAGCAGTACTTC
CASSPFDTSGDREQYF
>TRBD1|-|TRBJ2-5|TRBV19
TGTGCCAGTAGCCAAACAGGGGCAGAGACCCAGTACTTC
CASSQTGAETQYF
>TRBD1|once|TRBJ2-2|TRBV7-3
TGTGCCAGCAGACAAGACAGGGCGGACACCGGGGAGCTGTTTTTT
CASRQDRADTGELFF
>-|-|TRBJ2-7|TRBV4-2
TGTGCCAGCAGCCCCCGGGACACTAGCTCCTACGAGCAGTACTTC
CASSPRDTSSYEQYF